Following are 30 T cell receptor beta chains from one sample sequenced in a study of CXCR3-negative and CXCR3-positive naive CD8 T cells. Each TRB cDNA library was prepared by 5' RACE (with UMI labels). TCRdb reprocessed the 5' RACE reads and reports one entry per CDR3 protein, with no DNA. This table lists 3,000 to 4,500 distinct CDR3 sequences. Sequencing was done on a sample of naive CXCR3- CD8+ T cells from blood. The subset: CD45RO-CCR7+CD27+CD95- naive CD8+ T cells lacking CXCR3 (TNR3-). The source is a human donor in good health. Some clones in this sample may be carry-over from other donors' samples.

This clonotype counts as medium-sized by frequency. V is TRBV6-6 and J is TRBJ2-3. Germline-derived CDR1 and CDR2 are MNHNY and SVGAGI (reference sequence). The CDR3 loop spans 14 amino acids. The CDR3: CASSATRFGDTQYF.

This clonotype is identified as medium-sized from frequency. The CDR3 protein is CSVLGQANEQFF. This rearrangement joins TRBV29-1 to TRBJ2-1; the TCRdb D gene call, TRBD1, has no DNA to confirm it. This CDR3 has 12 residues. Germline V gene sequence: CDR1 SQVTM, CDR2 ANQGSEA.

The CDR3 is CASSYQGPKGSPLHF. This chain links TRBV6-5 with TRBJ1-6; with no DNA, the TCRdb D assignment of TRBD1 cannot be verified. Germline CDR1 and CDR2: MNHEY and SVGAGI. The CDR3 consists of 15 residues.

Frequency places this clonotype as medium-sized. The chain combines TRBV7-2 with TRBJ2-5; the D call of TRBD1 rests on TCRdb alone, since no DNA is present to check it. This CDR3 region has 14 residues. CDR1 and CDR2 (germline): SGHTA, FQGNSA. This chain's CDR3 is CASSLGTGAETQYF. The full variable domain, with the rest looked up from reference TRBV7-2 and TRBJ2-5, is GAGVSQSPSNKVTEKGKDVELRCDPISGHTALYWYRQSLGQGLEFLIYFQGNSAPDKSGLPSDRFSAERTGGSVSTLTIQRTQQEDSAVYLCASSLGTGAETQYFGPGTRLLVL.

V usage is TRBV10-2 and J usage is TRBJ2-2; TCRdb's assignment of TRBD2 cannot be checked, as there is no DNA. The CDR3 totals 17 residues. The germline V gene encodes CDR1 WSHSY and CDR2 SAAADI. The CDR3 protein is CASTGTSGRRFTGELFF.

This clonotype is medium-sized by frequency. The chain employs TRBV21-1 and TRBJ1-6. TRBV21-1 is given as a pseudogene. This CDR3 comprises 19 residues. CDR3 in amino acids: CASSKGGRVWGFNNSPLHF.

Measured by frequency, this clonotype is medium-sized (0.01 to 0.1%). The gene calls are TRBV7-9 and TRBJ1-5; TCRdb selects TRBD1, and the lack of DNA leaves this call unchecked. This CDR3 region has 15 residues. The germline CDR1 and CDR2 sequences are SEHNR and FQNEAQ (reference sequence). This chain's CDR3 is CASSPGQGGNQPQHF.

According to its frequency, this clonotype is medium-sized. The CDR3 is CASSPYPRGEGTEAFF. The chain has TRBV7-6 and TRBJ1-1. The length of the CDR3 is 16 residues. CDR1 SGHVS and CDR2 FNYEAQ come from the germline V gene.

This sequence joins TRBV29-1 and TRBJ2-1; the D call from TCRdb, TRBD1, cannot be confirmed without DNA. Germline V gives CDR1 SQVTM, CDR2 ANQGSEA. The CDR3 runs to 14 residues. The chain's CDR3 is CSVMGVSSYNEQFF.

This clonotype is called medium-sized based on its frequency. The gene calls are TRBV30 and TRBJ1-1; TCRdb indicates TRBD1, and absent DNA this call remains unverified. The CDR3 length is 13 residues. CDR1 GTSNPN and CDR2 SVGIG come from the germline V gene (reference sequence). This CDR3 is CAWSVAWGDVAFF.

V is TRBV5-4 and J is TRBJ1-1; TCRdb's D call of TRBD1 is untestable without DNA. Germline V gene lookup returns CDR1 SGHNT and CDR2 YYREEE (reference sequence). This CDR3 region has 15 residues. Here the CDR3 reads CASSLSGLHGAEAFF.

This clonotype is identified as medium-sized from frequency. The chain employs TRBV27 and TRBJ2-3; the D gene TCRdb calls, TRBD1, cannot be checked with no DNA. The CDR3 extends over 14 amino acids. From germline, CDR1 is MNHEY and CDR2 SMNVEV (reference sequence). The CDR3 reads CASSPTGATDTQYF.

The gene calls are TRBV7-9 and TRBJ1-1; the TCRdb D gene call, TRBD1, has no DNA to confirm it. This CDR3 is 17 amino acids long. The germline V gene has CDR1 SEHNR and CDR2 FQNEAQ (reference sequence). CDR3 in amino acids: CASSQTLQGDENTEAFF. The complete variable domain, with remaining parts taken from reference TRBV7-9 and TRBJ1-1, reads DTGVSQNPRHKITKRGQNVTFRCDPISEHNRLYWYRQTLGQGPEFLTYFQNEAQLEKSRLLSDRFSAERPKGSFSTLEIQRTEQGDSAMYLCASSQTLQGDENTEAFFGQGTRLTVV.

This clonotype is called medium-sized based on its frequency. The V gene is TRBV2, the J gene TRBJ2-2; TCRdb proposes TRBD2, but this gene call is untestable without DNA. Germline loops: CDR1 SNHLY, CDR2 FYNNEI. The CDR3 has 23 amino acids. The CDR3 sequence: CASSVGGFLTADETSGRTGELFF.

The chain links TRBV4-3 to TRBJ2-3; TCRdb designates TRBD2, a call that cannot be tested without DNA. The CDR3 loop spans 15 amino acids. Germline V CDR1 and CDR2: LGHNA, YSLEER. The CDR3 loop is CASSLGLAGENTQYF.

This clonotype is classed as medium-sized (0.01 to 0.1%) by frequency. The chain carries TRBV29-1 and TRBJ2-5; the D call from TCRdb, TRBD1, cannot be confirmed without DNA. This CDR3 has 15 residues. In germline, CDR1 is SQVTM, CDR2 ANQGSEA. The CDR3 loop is CSVPSTDRSQETQYF.

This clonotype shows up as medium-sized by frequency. This CDR3 reads CASSREGTSGSPRRETDTQYF. J is TRBJ2-3 and V is TRBV13; TCRdb picks TRBD2, but there is no DNA to check that call. Germline CDR1 reads PRHDT; CDR2 reads FYEKMQ (reference sequence). CDR3 length equals 21 residues.

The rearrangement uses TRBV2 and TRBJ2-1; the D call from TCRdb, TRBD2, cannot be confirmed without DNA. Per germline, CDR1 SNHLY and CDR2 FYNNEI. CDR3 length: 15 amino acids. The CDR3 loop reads CASSETPSGGNEQFF.

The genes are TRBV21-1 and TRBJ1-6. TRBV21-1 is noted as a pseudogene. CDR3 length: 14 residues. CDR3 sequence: CASSNSQTDSPLHF.

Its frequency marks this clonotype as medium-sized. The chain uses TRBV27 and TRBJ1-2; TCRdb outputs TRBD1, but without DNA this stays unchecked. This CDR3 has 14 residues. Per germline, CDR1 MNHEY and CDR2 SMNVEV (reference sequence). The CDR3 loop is CASSPPGWGYGYTF.

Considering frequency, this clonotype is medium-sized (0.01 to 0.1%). This chain's CDR3 is CSGLASTGELFF. The rearrangement links TRBV29-1 to TRBJ2-2; TCRdb indicates TRBD2, and absent DNA this call remains unverified. Per the germline V gene, CDR1 is SQVTM and CDR2 is ANQGSEA. The CDR3 is made up of 12 amino acids.

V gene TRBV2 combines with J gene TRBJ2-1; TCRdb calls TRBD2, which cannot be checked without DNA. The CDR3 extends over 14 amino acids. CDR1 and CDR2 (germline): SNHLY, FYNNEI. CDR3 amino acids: CASNGAGVDNEQFF.

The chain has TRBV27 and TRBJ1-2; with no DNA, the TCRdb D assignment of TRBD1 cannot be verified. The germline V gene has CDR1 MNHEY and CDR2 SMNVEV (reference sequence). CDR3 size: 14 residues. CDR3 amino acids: CASSFGGGFYGYTF.

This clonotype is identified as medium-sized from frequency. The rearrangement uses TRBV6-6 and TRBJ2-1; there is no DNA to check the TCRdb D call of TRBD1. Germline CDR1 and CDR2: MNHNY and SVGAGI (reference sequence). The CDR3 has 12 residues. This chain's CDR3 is CASMTGGHEQFF.

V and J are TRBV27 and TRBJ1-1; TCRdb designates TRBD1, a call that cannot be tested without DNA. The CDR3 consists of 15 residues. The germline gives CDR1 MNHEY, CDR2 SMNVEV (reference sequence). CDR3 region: CASGDLDTGNTEAFF.

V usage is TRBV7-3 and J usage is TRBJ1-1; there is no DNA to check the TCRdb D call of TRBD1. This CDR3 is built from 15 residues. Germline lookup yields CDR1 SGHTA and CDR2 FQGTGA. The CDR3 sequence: CASSPRQGANTEAFF.

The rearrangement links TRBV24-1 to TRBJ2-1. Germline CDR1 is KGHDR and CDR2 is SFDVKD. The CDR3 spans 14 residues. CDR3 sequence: CATSDRTQGNEQFF.

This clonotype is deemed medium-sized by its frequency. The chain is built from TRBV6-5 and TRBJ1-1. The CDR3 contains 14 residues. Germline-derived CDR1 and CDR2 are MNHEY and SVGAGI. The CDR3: CASSYSQKNTEAFF.

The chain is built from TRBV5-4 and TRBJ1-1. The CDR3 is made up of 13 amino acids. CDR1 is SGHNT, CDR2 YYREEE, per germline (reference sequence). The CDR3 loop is CASSFWGSTEAFF. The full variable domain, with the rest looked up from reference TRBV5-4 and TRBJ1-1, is ETGVTQSPTHLIKTRGQQVTLRCSSQSGHNTVSWYQQALGQGPQFIFQYYREEENGRGNFPPRFSGLQFPNYSSELNVNALELDDSALYLCASSFWGSTEAFFGQGTRLTVV.

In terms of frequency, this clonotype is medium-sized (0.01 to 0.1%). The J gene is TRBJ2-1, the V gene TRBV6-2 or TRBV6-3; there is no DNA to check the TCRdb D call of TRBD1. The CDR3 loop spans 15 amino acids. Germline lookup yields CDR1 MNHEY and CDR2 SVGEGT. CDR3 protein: CASRPTGGAFNEQFF.